Here is one T cell receptor (beta chain) with its context. Its antigen is not identified. CDR1 SGHDT and CDR2 YYEEEE come from the germline V gene. After removal of 4 bases from V and 2 bases from J, the junction contained 8 bases not matched to a gene. This CDR3 contains 15 residues. This entry belongs to a study of cytomegalovirus exposure and HLA in healthy donors. General study points: In an earlier analysis, most TCR beta V segments were productive about 87% or about 30% of the time. Rarity characterized most TCR sequences, yet some public TCRs appeared in many donors. The study had only CMV serostatus as immune exposure information. Among TCR beta chains of equal frequency, HLA-associated ones were more clonally expanded in a later analysis.

In the PCR, 60 Vbeta and 13 Jbeta primers were used. Profiled with immunoSEQ multiplex PCR; TCRdb holds only in-frame clones, not every one. The sample consists of more than 100,000 clones, roughly 80% of them appearing once. What was sequenced was PBMCs. The source of this sequence is a man younger than 45 in good health and CMV-seronegative. The gene calls are TRBV5-6 and TRBJ2-7; 8 bases are a match to TRBD1. The CDR3 coding sequence is TGTGCCAGCAGCCCAGGTGACAGGGGCCCCTACGAGCAGTACTTC. It codes for CASSPGDRGPYEQYF.